This entry lists 5 T cell receptor beta chains sequenced from one sample in a study of radiation and T cells in renal cell carcinoma. The time point: blood 2 weeks post-SBRT. Treatment here: 15 Gy SBRT to primary tumor, nephrectomy 4 weeks later. Clones were read by immunoSEQ multiplex PCR, and TCRdb kept only the in-frame ones, dropping some. There are approximately 75,000 clones in the sample; more than 75% occur only once, and 5.5% to 7.5% lies in the top ten. The material sequenced was blood, taken from a patient whose treatment included radiotherapy and nephrectomy. The receptors shown here come from a man in his sixties with renal cell carcinoma.

This rearrangement joins TRBV10-3 to TRBJ2-3, with a possible D match to TRBD1 (6 bases). This CDR3 has 13 residues. V was trimmed by 10 bases and J by 2 bases, leaving 13 bases between them. Per germline, CDR1 ENHRY and CDR2 SYGVKD. The CDR3 bases are TGTGCCAGTCAGACAGGAATCACAGATACGCAGTATTTT. Its protein is CASQTGITDTQYF.

The rearrangement uses TRBV20-1 and TRBJ1-1, with 7 bases fitting TRBD1. The V gene's germline CDR1 is DFQATT and CDR2 SNEGSKA (reference sequence). With 4 bases clipped from V and 10 bases from J, the junction kept 6 bases outside the gene matches. The CDR3 contains 11 residues. CDR3 sequence reads: CSANTGVGAFF. The CDR3 nucleotides are TGCAGTGCTAACACAGGGGTAGGAGCTTTCTTT.

V is TRBV7-9 and J is TRBJ2-5, with a weak D call TRBD2 (5 bases). Germline CDR1 reads SEHNR; CDR2 reads FQNEAQ (reference sequence). V was cut by 5 bases and J by 2 bases, with 15 bases left in between. The CDR3 has 15 amino acids. Written as DNA, the CDR3 is TGTGCCAGCAGCCGGGAAGTAGGAGCGCAAGAGACCCAGTACTTC. Amino acids: CASSREVGAQETQYF. Using reference TRBV7-9 and TRBJ2-5 for the parts outside the CDR3, the full variable domain is DTGVSQNPRHKITKRGQNVTFRCDPISEHNRLYWYRQTLGQGPEFLTYFQNEAQLEKSRLLSDRFSAERPKGSFSTLEIQRTEQGDSAMYLCASSREVGAQETQYFGPGTRLLVL.

The chain carries TRBV27 and TRBJ1-2; the D is unclear. V shed 0 bases and J shed 0 bases, with 8 bases lying between them. The CDR3 is 15 residues long. CDR1 is MNHEY, CDR2 SMNVEV, per germline (reference sequence). CDR3 in DNA: TGTGCCAGCAGTTTATCCGTGGGAGCTAACTATGGCTACACCTTC. Translated: CASSLSVGANYGYTF.

The chain is built from TRBV7-6 and TRBJ2-6, with D possibly being TRBD1 (5 bases). The CDR3 runs 15 residues. Germline CDR1 is SGHVS and CDR2 is FNYEAQ. The ends were cut back, 6 bases at V and 8 bases at J, with 17 bases in the middle. The CDR3 region has the DNA TGTGCCAGCAGTCTTAGAGTCCAGGGTACCAACGTCCTGACTTTC. Its translation: CASSLRVQGTNVLTF.